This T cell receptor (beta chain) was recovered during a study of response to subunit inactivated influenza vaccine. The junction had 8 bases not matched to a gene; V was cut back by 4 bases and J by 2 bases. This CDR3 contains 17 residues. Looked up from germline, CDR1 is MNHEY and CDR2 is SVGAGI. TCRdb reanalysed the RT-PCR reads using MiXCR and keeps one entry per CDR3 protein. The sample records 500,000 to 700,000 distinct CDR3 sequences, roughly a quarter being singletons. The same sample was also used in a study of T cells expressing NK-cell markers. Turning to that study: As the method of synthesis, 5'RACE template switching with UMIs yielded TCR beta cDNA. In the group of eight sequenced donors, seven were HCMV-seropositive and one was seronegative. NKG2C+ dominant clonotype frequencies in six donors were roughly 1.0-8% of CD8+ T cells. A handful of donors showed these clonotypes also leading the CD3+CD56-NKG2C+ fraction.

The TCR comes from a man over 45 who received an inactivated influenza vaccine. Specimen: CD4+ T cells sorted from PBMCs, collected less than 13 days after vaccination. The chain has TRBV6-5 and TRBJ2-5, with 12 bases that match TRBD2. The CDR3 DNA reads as TGTGCCAGCAGTTTATCTAGCGGGAGGGTACCTCAAGAGACCCAGTACTTC. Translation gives CASSLSSGRVPQETQYF.